These 22 T cell receptor beta chains originate from one sample sequenced in a study of cytomegalovirus exposure and HLA in healthy donors. PCR used 60 Vbeta primers and 13 Jbeta primers. The protocol was immunoSEQ multiplex PCR, while the TCRdb copy is restricted to in-frame clones and leaves out a portion. Of nearly 110,000 clones listed, around 79% are singletons. Sequencing was carried out using PBMCs. The receptors originated from a man between 60 and 75 years old in good health and CMV-seronegative.

This clone appeared once. This chain uses TRBV30 with TRBJ1-5, with 8 bases fitting TRBD1. Germline values: CDR1 GTSNPN, CDR2 SVGIG (reference sequence). V trimming: 5 bases; J trimming: 5 bases; junction bases outside the gene matches: 5. CDR3 length: 13 residues. The CDR3 reads CAWGNRGDQPQHF. The CDR3 nucleotides are TGTGCCTGGGGGAACAGGGGGGATCAGCCCCAGCATTTT.

The gene calls are TRBV9 and TRBJ1-1; no clear D. The CDR3 sequence is 15 residues long. The germline V gene has CDR1 SGDLS and CDR2 YYNGEE. V was trimmed by 0 bases and J by 7 bases, leaving 16 bases between them. The CDR3 sequence is CASSVAQQPDLEAFF. CDR3 coding DNA: TGTGCCAGCAGCGTAGCTCAACAGCCCGACCTTGAAGCTTTCTTT. The whole variable domain, remainder taken from reference TRBV9 and TRBJ1-1, is DSGVTQTPKHLITATGQRVTLRCSPRSGDLSVYWYQQSLDQGLQFLIQYYNGEERAKGNILERFSAQQFPDLHSELNLSSLELGDSALYFCASSVAQQPDLEAFFGQGTRLTVV.

The rearrangement links TRBV4-2 to TRBJ1-6; D is perhaps TRBD1 (6 bases). The germline gives CDR1 LGHNA, CDR2 YNFKEQ. The CDR3 runs to 15 residues. V dropped 0 bases and J dropped 9 bases, with 12 bases sitting between them. The DNA of the CDR3 is TGTGCCAGCAGCCAAGAGGGGGGGCACGCTTCACCCCTCCACTTT. It specifies CASSQEGGHASPLHF.

This chain links TRBV28 with TRBJ1-2; no clear D. The CDR3 covers 13 residues. V was trimmed by 3 bases and J by 3 bases, leaving 8 bases between them. Germline V lookup: CDR1 MDHEN, CDR2 SYDVKM. In DNA form, the CDR3 reads TGTGCCAGCAGTTTGATCGGGGACTATGGCTACACCTTC. Residues: CASSLIGDYGYTF.

This rearrangement joins TRBV7-2 to TRBJ1-4; D remains unclear. Trimming stripped 5 bases from V and 5 bases from J, with 15 bases between. Germline V gene data show CDR1 as SGHTA and CDR2 as FQGNSA. This CDR3 contains 15 residues. The CDR3, as DNA: TGTGCCAGCAGCGCCCAGCGTGCTCAGAATGAAAAACTGTTTTTT. Translating gives CASSAQRAQNEKLFF.

The chain employs TRBV7-3 and TRBJ1-1; TRBD1 matches at 10 bases. Germline V CDR1 and CDR2: SGHTA, FQGTGA. Germline trimming cut 5 bases from V and 4 bases from J; bases unmatched to any gene: 7. The CDR3 contains 15 residues. DNA of the CDR3: TGTGCCAGCAGCGATAGGACAGGGGGAAGCACTGAAGCTTTCTTT. It encodes CASSDRTGGSTEAFF.

This clone showed up just a few times. The chain couples TRBV5-1 to TRBJ2-1; 9 bases align to TRBD2. The junction had 8 bases not matched to a gene; V was cut back by 3 bases and J by 4 bases. Germline assignment: CDR1 SGHRS and CDR2 YFSETQ. The CDR3 covers 16 residues. CDR3 DNA sequence: TGCGCCAGCAGCTACTTAGCGGGGGTGGGGTACAATGAGCAGTTCTTC. Its translation: CASSYLAGVGYNEQFF. Using reference TRBV5-1 and TRBJ2-1 for the parts outside the CDR3, the full variable domain is KAGVTQTPRYLIKTRGQQVTLSCSPISGHRSVSWYQQTPGQGLQFLFEYFSETQRNKGNFPGRFSGRQFSNSRSEMNVSTLELGDSALYLCASSYLAGVGYNEQFFGPGTRLTVL.

This sequence joins TRBV6-5 and TRBJ2-3, with TRBD2 as a possible D gene (5 bases). Germline CDR1 reads MNHEY; CDR2 reads SVGAGI. Between the trimmed V and J ends, which lost 0 bases and 2 bases, there was a span of 12 bases. This CDR3 region has 16 residues. CDR3 nucleotides: TGTGCCAGCAGTTACTCGAACCGCGGGTACACAGATACGCAGTATTTT. It encodes CASSYSNRGYTDTQYF.

In this sample, this clone turned up once. The chain links TRBV5-6 to TRBJ1-6, with 11 bases matching TRBD1. The CDR3 length is 15 residues. Trimming removed 2 bases from V and 10 bases from J; junction bases left unmatched: 5. Germline V CDR1 and CDR2: SGHDT, YYEEEE. CDR3 in amino acids: CASSLPGQGGSPLHF. DNA for the CDR3: TGTGCCAGCAGCTTACCGGGACAGGGGGGATCACCCCTCCACTTT.

The chain carries TRBV7-9 and TRBJ1-4, with D hard to call. The CDR3 consists of 14 residues. Trimming removed 5 bases at V and 4 bases at J, with 11 bases between. Germline assignment: CDR1 SEHNR and CDR2 FQNEAQ (reference sequence). This CDR3 reads CASSRPGSNEKLFF. The CDR3 region has the DNA TGTGCCAGCAGCCGCCCAGGCAGTAATGAAAAACTGTTTTTT.

The rearrangement joins TRBV6-6 to TRBJ2-7, with D possibly TRBD2 on 5 matching bases. The germline V and J ends were trimmed by 2 bases and 4 bases, with 9 bases remaining between them. The CDR3 length is 13 residues. Germline CDR1 MNHNY, CDR2 SVGAGI (reference sequence). CDR3 nucleotide sequence: TGTGCCAGCAGTTACCGCCGGACTTACGAGCAGTACGTC. It specifies CASSYRRTYEQYV.

The chain has TRBV9 and TRBJ2-3; 9 bases align to TRBD2. V lost 4 bases to trimming and J lost 5 bases; unmatched junction nucleotides: 11. Germline CDR1 SGDLS, CDR2 YYNGEE. CDR3 size: 16 residues. As DNA, the CDR3 is TGTGCCAGCAGCCCCCTCCTCCGCGGGGGGGTAGATACGCAGTATTTT. It encodes CASSPLLRGGVDTQYF.

This clone was detected only a few times. The chain uses TRBV29-1 and TRBJ2-7, with 8 bases matching TRBD2. V was pared by 2 bases and J by 0 bases, with 0 bases of the junction left unmatched. CDR1 SQVTM and CDR2 ANQGSEA come from the germline V gene. The CDR3 runs 13 residues. The CDR3 protein is CSVELAGSYEQYV. The DNA for the CDR3 is TGCAGCGTTGAACTAGCGGGCTCCTACGAGCAGTACGTC.

The chain combines TRBV7-3 with TRBJ2-2, with TRBD2 matching over 7 bases. This CDR3 comprises 15 residues. Germline loops: CDR1 SGHTA, CDR2 FQGTGA. V lost 2 bases, J lost 1 base, and 1 base stayed unmatched. The CDR3 DNA is TGTGCCAGCAGCTTAGGGACTATGAACACCGGGGAGCTGTTTTTT. Encoded protein: CASSLGTMNTGELFF.

The J gene is TRBJ1-5, the V gene TRBV7-2; 7 bases are a match to TRBD1. The V gene end was trimmed by 4 bases and the J gene end by 7 bases; junction bases not matched to a gene: 10. The CDR3 is 15 residues long. The germline V gene has CDR1 SGHTA and CDR2 FQGNSA. The CDR3 nucleotides read TGTGCCAGCAGCTCCTCGACAGGGATAGGGCAGCCCCAGCATTTT. Translation: CASSSSTGIGQPQHF.

The chain is built from TRBV29-1 and TRBJ2-1; the D gene is possibly TRBD2 (6 bases). Per the germline V gene, CDR1 is SQVTM and CDR2 is ANQGSEA. V shed 4 bases and J shed 1 base, with 11 bases lying between them. The CDR3 totals 14 residues. The CDR3 DNA follows: TGCAGCGTTGCCCGGGGGACTTCCTACAATGAGCAGTTCTTC. Its protein product is CSVARGTSYNEQFF.

J is TRBJ2-1 and V is TRBV7-6, with 11 bases fitting TRBD2. With 1 base clipped from V and 0 bases from J, the junction kept 5 bases outside the gene matches. This CDR3 is 18 amino acids long. The germline V gene encodes CDR1 SGHVS and CDR2 FNYEAQ. For the CDR3, the DNA is TGTGCCAGCAGCTTAGAAACTAGCGGGAGTTACTCCTACAATGAGCAGTTCTTC. Its translation is CASSLETSGSYSYNEQFF.

This clone was observed a handful of times. The J gene is TRBJ2-1, the V gene TRBV9, with D possibly being TRBD1 (6 bases). Germline-derived CDR1 and CDR2 are SGDLS and YYNGEE. The CDR3 is 15 amino acids. V shed 0 bases and J shed 7 bases, with 14 bases lying between them. Here the CDR3 DNA reads TGTGCCAGCAGCGTAGAAGGGGGTAGGGAAAATGAGCAGTTCTTC. Its translation: CASSVEGGRENEQFF.

The chain links TRBV4-3 to TRBJ2-3; 13 positions agree with TRBD2. CDR1 LGHNA and CDR2 YSLEER come from the germline V gene. J was trimmed by 6 bases and V by 2 bases; bases with no gene match: 8. The CDR3 has 17 residues. CDR3 sequence reads: CASSQSFGLAGDDTQYF. CDR3 bases: TGCGCCAGCAGCCAAAGTTTTGGACTAGCGGGGGATGATACGCAGTATTTT.

This chain links TRBV7-6 with TRBJ1-4, with 7 nucleotides matching TRBD1. In germline, CDR1 is SGHVS, CDR2 FNYEAQ. The CDR3 has 18 amino acids. Unmatched junction bases numbered 12, after V lost 5 bases and J lost 0 bases. Written as DNA, the CDR3 is TGTGCCAGCAGCCGCTCCCCGAATACAGGGGCAACTAATGAAAAACTGTTTTTT. Translation: CASSRSPNTGATNEKLFF.

The chain links TRBV5-4 to TRBJ2-3; 9 bases fit TRBD2. The germline V gene has CDR1 SGHNT and CDR2 YYREEE (reference sequence). The V gene end was trimmed by 0 bases and the J gene end by 5 bases; junction bases not matched to a gene: 7. The CDR3 has 16 residues. Written as DNA, the CDR3 is TGTGCCAGCAGCTTGGCCGCGGGGGGGCCAGGAGATACGCAGTATTTT. The encoded protein is CASSLAAGGPGDTQYF.

This clone was seen a single time. The chain has TRBV15 and TRBJ1-4; TRBD1 is a possible D gene (5 bases). The CDR3 length is 14 residues. V lost 8 bases and J lost 2, with 12 bases in between. CDR1 is LNHNV, CDR2 YYDKDF, per germline (reference sequence). CDR3 amino acids: CATVSGNTNEKLFF. CDR3 DNA sequence: TGTGCCACCGTGTCAGGGAACACTAATGAAAAACTGTTTTTT.